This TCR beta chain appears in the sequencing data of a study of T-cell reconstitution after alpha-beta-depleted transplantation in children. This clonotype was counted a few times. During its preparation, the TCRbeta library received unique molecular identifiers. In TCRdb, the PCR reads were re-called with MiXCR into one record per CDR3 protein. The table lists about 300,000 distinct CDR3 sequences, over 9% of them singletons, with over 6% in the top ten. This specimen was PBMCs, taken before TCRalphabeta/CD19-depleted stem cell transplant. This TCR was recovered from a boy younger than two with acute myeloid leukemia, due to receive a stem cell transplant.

CDR3 sequence reads: CAWSPDFYGYTF. The CDR3 DNA reads TGTGCCTGGAGTCCGGACTTCTATGGCTACACCTTC. The chain joins TRBV30 to TRBJ1-2; no clear D. CDR1 GTSNPN and CDR2 SVGIG come from the germline V gene (reference sequence). Trimming pared 2 bases from V and 4 bases from J, leaving 8 bases between. This CDR3 is built from 12 residues.